This T cell receptor beta chain was sequenced for a study of Ad26.COV2.S vaccination and SARS-CoV-2 variants. TCRdb's table, derived via immunoSEQ multiplex PCR, lists solely in-frame clones and lacks some. Of roughly 300,000 clones listed, 85% to 90% are singletons. As for treatment: around 19 received Ad26.COV2.S at low or high dose, single or two shots; 5 received placebo; per-sample allocation not given. After the first vaccine or placebo injection, samples were drawn on day 63. The clonotype comes from a person between 18 and 65 years old who received the Ad26.COV2.S COVID-19 vaccine or a placebo. The starting material was peripheral blood, obtained in a trial of Ad26.COV2.S vaccine versus placebo.

CDR3: CASSIDGENYGYTF. The CDR3, as DNA: TGTGCCAGTAGTATAGATGGAGAAAACTATGGCTACACCTTC. V gene TRBV19 combines with J gene TRBJ1-2; D uncertain. Germline V gene data show CDR1 as LNHDA and CDR2 as SQIVND (reference sequence). This CDR3 comprises 14 residues. The ends were cut back, 0 bases at V and 2 bases at J, with 7 bases in the middle.